This T cell receptor (beta chain) was captured by sequencing in a study of response to subunit inactivated influenza vaccine (dated by TCRdb to 2016 to 2019). With respect to the entire study: To follow how T cells responded to a trivalent subunit inactivated influenza vaccine, the researchers relied on deep quantitative profiling of the T cell receptor repertoire. What the research found in general, with its limitations: According to the authors, only a limited number of new T cells may be recruited by each seasonal influenza vaccination.

Libraries came from RT-PCR. Sequencer: Illumina HiSeq 2500. TCRdb ran its own pipeline on the public reads, namely fastp trimming at Q25 and MiXCR clone calling, and kept in-frame beta chains. Rows are unified per CDR3 protein, each entry keeping the most common DNA and genes. This sample has a few hundred thousand distinct CDR3 sequences in its table, and 11% of those were observed once. Of the sample, approximately 12% falls within the top ten clones. Spanning cysteine to phenylalanine, the CDR3 consists of 17 amino acids. The entry retains the CDR3 DNA only, 51 bases that are in frame from base 1. Trimming at the junction amounts to 0 bases on V and 6 bases on J, and the germline ends lie 21 bases apart. Reading the germline V gene (reference sequence) gives CDR1 DFQATT and CDR2 SNEGSKA. This clonotype was seen a handful of times. Its recognized antigen is unknown. No much larger clonotype is one base removed from it; base qualities were not supplied.

The time point label of this sample denotes: more than 35 days after influenza vaccine administration. Sequenced here: PBMCs from blood, sampled roughly 48 days after vaccination. The sequence is built from TRBV20-1 and TRBJ1-5, with the D segment identity uncertain. This clonotype was obtained from a man aged 50-59 years who received an inactivated influenza vaccine. Donor details come from another sample of the same person, matched by shared clones. The DNA is as follows: TGCAGTGCTAGAGATGAGAAGGGAGCTTTTGTAAGTCAGCCCCAGCATTTT. Translated, it gives CSARDEKGAFVSQPQHF.